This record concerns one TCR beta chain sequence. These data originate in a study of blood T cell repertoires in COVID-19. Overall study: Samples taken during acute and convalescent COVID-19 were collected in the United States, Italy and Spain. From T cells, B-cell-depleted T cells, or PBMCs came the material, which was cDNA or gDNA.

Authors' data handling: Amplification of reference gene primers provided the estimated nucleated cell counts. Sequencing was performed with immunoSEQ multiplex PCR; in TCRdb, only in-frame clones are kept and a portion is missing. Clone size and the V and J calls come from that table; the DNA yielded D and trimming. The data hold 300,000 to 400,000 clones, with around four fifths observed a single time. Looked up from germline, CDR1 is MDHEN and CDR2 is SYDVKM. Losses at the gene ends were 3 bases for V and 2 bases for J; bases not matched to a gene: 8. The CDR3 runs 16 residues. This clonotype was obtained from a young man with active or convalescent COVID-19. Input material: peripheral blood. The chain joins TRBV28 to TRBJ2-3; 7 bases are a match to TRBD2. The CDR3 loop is CASSFGAGPLTDTQYF. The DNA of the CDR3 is TGTGCCAGCAGTTTTGGAGCGGGGCCCCTCACAGATACGCAGTATTTT.